The text below deals with one T cell receptor (beta chain). The antigen it binds to is not known. No base qualities exist here, and no much larger clone lies one base off it. The data originate from a study of blood T cell repertoires in COVID-19 (TCRdb year 2020). Regarding the research as a whole: Collaborator samples came from the United States, Italy and Spain and covered acute and convalescent phases of COVID-19. The material from the prospective study consisted of cDNA or gDNA derived from T cells, B-cell-depleted T cells, or PBMCs. The dataset comprised deeply sampled blood TCRbeta repertoires from subjects exposed to, actively infected with, or recovered from COVID-19. The repertoires were released in a freely available public database meant as a resource for research on the immune response to SARS-CoV-2. The samples were drawn from two sources: the first 160 participants of the ongoing ImmuneRACE study, and some 1,300 subjects contributed by 6 global collaborators. A de-identified subject ID, COVID-19 status, age in years and sex were almost always included in the sample metadata. Where available, HLA class I and class II types were obtained from metadata supplied by the sample provider rather than from assay-based typing. Results and caveats for the whole study, not just this receptor: How much clinical and demographic metadata was included differed by source and by participant, and the metadata was provided uncurated.

CDR3 length: 15 amino acids, cysteine to phenylalanine. Only the CDR3 DNA is retained, 45 bases long and in frame from the first base. CDR1 and CDR2 were assigned from the germline V gene as MNHNS and SASEGT. Relative to germline, V is 0 bases shorter and J is 4 bases shorter, with 12 bases between their ends. TCRbeta CDR3 regions were amplified from genomic DNA by means of the immunoSEQ Assay, a bias-controlled multiplex PCR. On the authors' methods: Nucleated cell counts per sample were estimated from amplification of reference gene primers within the assay. To quantify the absolute abundance of each unique TCRbeta CDR3 rearrangement, sequence reads were collapsed and filtered. For each sample, productive Simpson clonality was calculated as the square root of Simpson's diversity index over productive rearrangements. This immuneACCESS table, as held by TCRdb, lists in-frame sequences with V and J called but not all clones. Of the missing ones, under half trace to an unresolved V gene in checked studies; the others have no known cause. For V, J and clone size, that table is used; D and trimming come from the DNA. The sample table holds 140,000 or so clones, of which over 70% were seen once. The biggest ten clones account for about 1.5% of the sample.

Each collaborating institution followed its own protocols to collect whole blood in K2EDTA tubes. For TCRbeta analysis, collaborators shipped samples as frozen whole blood, isolated PBMCs, or DNA extracted from either of those sample types. The receptor chain draws on TRBV6-1 and TRBJ1-2; TRBD1 might be the D gene, on 6 matching bases. What was sequenced was peripheral blood. This TCR was sampled from a woman aged 50 to 65 with acute or convalescent COVID-19. The DNA sequence reads TGTGCCAGCAGTGAAGCTTGGGGGGGCAGCTATGGCTACACCTTC. The encoded protein is CASSEAWGGSYGYTF.